A single sample gave rise to the 12 T cell receptor beta chains below, sequenced in a study of blood T cells in healthy people across ages. Next came a second PCR, run for roughly 6 to 11 cycles, which used a sample-barcoded 5' primer along with a J-beta primer mix. TCRdb analysed the 5' RACE reads with MiXCR anew, one entry per CDR3 protein. The table records 2 million or so distinct CDR3 sequences, about 50% of them present only once. Sample: blood. These receptors were collected from a woman in her forties in good health.

The chain combines TRBV29-1 with TRBJ1-1, with D unresolved. V was shortened by 4 bases and J by 3 bases, with 9 bases between the two germline ends. The germline V gene encodes CDR1 SQVTM and CDR2 ANQGSEA. The CDR3 is made up of 12 amino acids. The CDR3 coding sequence is TGCAGCGTTGTACGCTCGGACACTGAAGCTTTCTTT. It encodes CSVVRSDTEAFF.

V usage is TRBV4-2 and J usage is TRBJ1-1; 7 nucleotides line up with TRBD1. CDR1 is LGHNA and CDR2 is YNFKEQ in the germline V gene. Unmatched junction bases numbered 24, after V lost 0 bases and J lost 11 bases. The CDR3 runs to 19 residues. This CDR3 is CASSQEGTMRGQSLVGAFF. The CDR3 DNA follows: TGTGCCAGCAGCCAAGAAGGCACCATGAGGGGACAGAGTCTTGTGGGCGCTTTCTTT.

This clonotype was observed a handful of times. The DNA for the CDR3 is TGTGCCATCAGTGACAGGGGCCATGAGCAGTTCTTC. Amino acid sequence: CAISDRGHEQFF. This chain joins TRBV10-3 and TRBJ2-1; TRBD1 is a possible D gene (6 bases). The CDR3 has 12 residues. From germline, CDR1 is ENHRY and CDR2 SYGVKD. The germline V and J ends were trimmed by 3 bases and 8 bases, with 8 bases remaining between them.

The chain joins TRBV5-1 to TRBJ2-6; D might be TRBD1 (5 bases). Per the germline V gene, CDR1 is SGHRS and CDR2 is YFSETQ. The CDR3 loop spans 17 amino acids. The ends were cut back, 7 bases at V and 1 base at J, with 18 bases in the middle. The CDR3, as DNA: TGCGCCAGCCGACAGCAAACCACGATATCTGGGGCCAACGTCCTGACTTTC. Amino acids: CASRQQTTISGANVLTF.

This clonotype was found a few times. The chain carries TRBV28 and TRBJ1-2, with TRBD1 matching 9 bases. Per the germline V gene, CDR1 is MDHEN and CDR2 is SYDVKM. The CDR3 covers 14 residues. After removal of 6 bases from V and 6 bases from J, the junction contained 8 bases not matched to a gene. The DNA of the CDR3 is TGTGCCAGCAGATCCGGGACAGGGTATCATGGCTACACCTTC. It yields the protein CASRSGTGYHGYTF.

This chain joins TRBV9 and TRBJ1-2, with D possibly matching TRBD1 (5 bases). CDR1 is SGDLS and CDR2 is YYNGEE in the germline V gene. Trimming removed 3 bases from V and 8 bases from J, with 14 bases in between. The CDR3 is made up of 13 amino acids. In DNA, the CDR3 is TGTGCCAGCAGCGCAGGGACCCTTTCGGGCTACACCTTC. This encodes CASSAGTLSGYTF.

V gene TRBV12-3 or TRBV12-4 combines with J gene TRBJ2-1, with D unclear. The CDR3 runs to 14 residues. V was shortened by 3 bases and J by 8 bases, with 14 bases between the two germline ends. In DNA form, the CDR3 reads TGTGCCAGCAGTTTTGGCGCAGGTCGGGATGAGCAGTTCTTC. Protein: CASSFGAGRDEQFF.

As to this clonotype: The conserved closing phenylalanine or tryptophan is absent in this CDR3, likely reflecting a read error. The genes are TRBV7-9 and TRBJ2-7, with D tentatively TRBD2 (5 bases). The CDR3 extends over 15 amino acids. Germline-derived CDR1 and CDR2 are SEHNR and FQNEAQ (reference sequence). V was shortened by 1 base and J by 5 bases, with 15 bases between the two germline ends. The CDR3 reads CASSLVVEGVDEQYS. CDR3 sequence (DNA): TGTGCCAGCAGCTTAGTGGTTGAGGGAGTCGACGAGCAGTACTCC.

The chain uses TRBV13 and TRBJ2-5; 13 bases are a match to TRBD2. CDR1 and CDR2 from the germline V gene are PRHDT and FYEKMQ (reference sequence). The CDR3 runs 17 residues. With V trimmed by 5 bases and J by 2 bases, 8 bases remained unmatched. The CDR3 nucleotides are TGTGCCAGCAGCCAGACTAGCGGGGGGTCGTGGCAAGAGACCCAGTACTTC. This encodes CASSQTSGGSWQETQYF.

This clonotype was counted only a few times. The chain uses TRBV6-5 and TRBJ1-2; the match to TRBD1 covers 12 bases. Looked up from germline, CDR1 is MNHEY and CDR2 is SVGAGI. This CDR3 contains 16 residues. Trimming cost V 6 bases and J 7 bases; bases outside gene matches: 12. In DNA, the CDR3 is TGTGCCAGCAGGGATCATCTGGGACAGGGGGCTCCTGGCTACACCTTC. Translating it yields CASRDHLGQGAPGYTF.

The gene calls are TRBV20-1 and TRBJ2-5; D possibly uses TRBD1 or TRBD2 (5 bases each). The CDR3 is made up of 14 amino acids. Trimming left V 0 bases short and J 5 bases short, with 13 bases between. Germline-derived CDR1 and CDR2 are DFQATT and SNEGSKA (reference sequence). CDR3 residues: CSARESPGAETQYF. The CDR3 nucleotides read TGCAGTGCTAGAGAATCACCCGGGGCTGAGACCCAGTACTTC.

There are a few counts of this clonotype. CDR3 in DNA: TGTGCCAGCAGCCCCACGAGGCGGGCAGATACGCAGTATTTT. Translated, it gives CASSPTRRADTQYF. The J gene is TRBJ2-3, the V gene TRBV27, with a possible D match to TRBD2 (5 bases). CDR1 and CDR2 from the germline V gene are MNHEY and SMNVEV (reference sequence). V lost 6 bases and J lost 4, with 14 bases in between. The CDR3 loop spans 14 amino acids.